This TCR beta chain was recovered during a study of blood T cell repertoires in COVID-19. Study context: There were acute and convalescent COVID-19 samples, and they came from the United States, Italy and Spain.

Clones were read by immunoSEQ multiplex PCR, and TCRdb kept only the in-frame ones, dropping some. The sample yields 140,000 to 150,000 clones, roughly 84% seen once. The TCR comes from a woman in her 50s who had been exposed to COVID-19. Sequencing was performed on PBMCs or T cells enriched from blood (not recorded which).

CDR3 loop: CASSFGANYGYTF. In DNA, the CDR3 is TGTGCCAGCAGTTTTGGAGCTAACTATGGCTACACCTTC. The chain is built from TRBV28 and TRBJ1-2; D unresolved. Germline V gene data show CDR1 as MDHEN and CDR2 as SYDVKM. Trimming pared 3 bases from V and 0 bases from J, leaving 5 bases between. The CDR3 has 13 amino acids.